This T cell receptor (beta chain) appears in the sequencing data of a study of blood T cells in healthy people across ages. This clonotype has a handful of counts. Germline lookup yields CDR1 SGDLS and CDR2 YYNGEE. CDR3 length: 14 residues. V gave up 3 bases and J gave up 5 bases, with 12 bases separating them. The second PCR ran about 6 to 11 cycles with a sample-barcoded 5' primer and J-beta primers. TCRdb redid the calling of the 5' RACE reads with MiXCR, one entry per CDR3 protein. The table shows fewer than 950,000 distinct CDR3 sequences, with roughly 35% occurring only once. The receptor was isolated from a man between 18 and 29 years old in good health. The sample taken for sequencing was blood. The V and J genes are TRBV9 and TRBJ2-1, with D unresolved. The CDR3 here is CASSAYKNHNEQFF. The CDR3 DNA sequence: TGTGCCAGCAGCGCTTACAAGAATCACAATGAGCAGTTCTTC.